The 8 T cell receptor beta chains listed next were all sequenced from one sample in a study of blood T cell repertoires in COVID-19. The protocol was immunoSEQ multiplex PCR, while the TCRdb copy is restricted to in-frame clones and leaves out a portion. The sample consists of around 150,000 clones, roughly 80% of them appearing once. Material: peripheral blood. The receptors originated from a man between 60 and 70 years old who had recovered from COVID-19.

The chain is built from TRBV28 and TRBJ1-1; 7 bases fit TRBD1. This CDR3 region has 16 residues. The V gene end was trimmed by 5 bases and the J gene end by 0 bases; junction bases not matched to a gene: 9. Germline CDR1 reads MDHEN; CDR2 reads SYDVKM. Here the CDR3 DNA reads TGTGCCAGCAGTCCCTACGGACAGGCCTTGAACACTGAAGCTTTCTTT. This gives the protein CASSPYGQALNTEAFF.

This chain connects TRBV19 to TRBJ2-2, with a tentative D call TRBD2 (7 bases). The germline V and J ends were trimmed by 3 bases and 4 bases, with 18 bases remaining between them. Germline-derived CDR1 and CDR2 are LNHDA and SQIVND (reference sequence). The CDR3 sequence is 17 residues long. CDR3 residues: CASSIGRGARGTGELFF. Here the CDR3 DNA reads TGTGCCAGTAGTATCGGCCGGGGGGCGCGGGGCACCGGGGAGCTGTTTTTT. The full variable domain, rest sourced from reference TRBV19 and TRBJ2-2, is DGGITQSPKYLFRKEGQNVTLSCEQNLNHDAMYWYRQDPGQGLRLIYYSQIVNDFQKGDIAEGYSVSREKKESFPLTVTSAQKNPTAFYLCASSIGRGARGTGELFFGEGSRLTVL.

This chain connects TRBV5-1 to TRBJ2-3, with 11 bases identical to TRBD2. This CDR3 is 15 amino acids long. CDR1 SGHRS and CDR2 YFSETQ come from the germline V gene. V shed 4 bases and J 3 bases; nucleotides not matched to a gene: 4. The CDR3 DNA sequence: TGCGCCAGCAGCGCGGGGACTAGCGGTACAGATACGCAGTATTTT. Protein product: CASSAGTSGTDTQYF.

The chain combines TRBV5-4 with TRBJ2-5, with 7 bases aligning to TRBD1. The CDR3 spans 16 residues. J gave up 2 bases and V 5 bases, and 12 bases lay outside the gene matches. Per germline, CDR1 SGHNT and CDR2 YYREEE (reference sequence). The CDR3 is CASRPTGTAPQETQYF. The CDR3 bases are TGTGCCAGCAGACCTACCGGGACAGCTCCTCAAGAGACCCAGTACTTC.

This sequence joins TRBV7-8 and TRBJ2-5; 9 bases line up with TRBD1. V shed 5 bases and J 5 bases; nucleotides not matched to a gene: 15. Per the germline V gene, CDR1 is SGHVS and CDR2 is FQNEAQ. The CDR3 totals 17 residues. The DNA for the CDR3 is TGTGCCAGCAGCCCCACCCCCGCCGGGACAGGGAGGGAGACCCAGTACTTC. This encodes CASSPTPAGTGRETQYF.

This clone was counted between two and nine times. The CDR3: CASSSPVGGRVITDTQYF. The DNA for the CDR3 is TGTGCCAGCAGCTCCCCGGTTGGAGGGAGAGTAATCACAGATACGCAGTATTTT. This chain joins TRBV5-8 and TRBJ2-3; D possibly corresponds to TRBD2 (6 bases). From germline, CDR1 is SGHTS and CDR2 YDEGEE. This CDR3 comprises 18 residues. Trimming left V 3 bases short and J 2 bases short, with 22 bases between.

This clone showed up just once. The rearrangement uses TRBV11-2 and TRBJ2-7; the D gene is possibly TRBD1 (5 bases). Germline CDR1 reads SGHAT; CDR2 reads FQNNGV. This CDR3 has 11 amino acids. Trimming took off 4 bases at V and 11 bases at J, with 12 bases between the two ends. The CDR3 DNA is TGTGCCAGCAGCTCCCGGACATGGGAGTACTTC. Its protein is CASSSRTWEYF.

CDR3 region: CASSANPHMMDTEAFF. The DNA of the CDR3 is TGTGCCAGCAGTGCTAACCCCCATATGATGGACACTGAAGCTTTCTTT. The chain carries TRBV28 and TRBJ1-1; D ambiguous. The CDR3 extends over 16 amino acids. V shed 5 bases and J shed 3 bases, with 19 bases lying between them. Germline CDR1 and CDR2: MDHEN and SYDVKM. Together with reference TRBV28 and TRBJ1-1, the CDR3 gives the full variable domain: DVKVTQSSRYLVKRTGEKVFLECVQDMDHENMFWYRQDPGLGLRLIYFSYDVKMKEKGDIPEGYSVSREKKERFSLILESASTNQTSMYLCASSANPHMMDTEAFFGQGTRLTVV.